Below are 29 T cell receptor beta chains sequenced from a single sample in a study of cytomegalovirus exposure and HLA in healthy donors. Generated by immunoSEQ multiplex PCR, the TCRdb table keeps only in-frame clones and is missing some. The sample shows 250,000 to 300,000 clones, around 85% of them seen only once. Sequenced sample: PBMCs. Receptor source: a woman younger than 30 in good health and CMV-seronegative.

V gene TRBV27 combines with J gene TRBJ1-6; 9 bases match TRBD1. Germline lookup yields CDR1 MNHEY and CDR2 SMNVEV (reference sequence). V was clipped by 0 bases and J by 10 bases; unmatched bases: 4. The CDR3 is made up of 15 amino acids. This chain's CDR3 is CASSLSDRGSSPLHF. The CDR3 DNA reads TGTGCCAGCAGTTTATCGGACAGGGGATCCTCACCCCTCCACTTT.

The CDR3 sequence: CASRARGASYEQYF. The CDR3 bases are TGTGCCAGCAGGGCGCGGGGGGCATCCTACGAGCAGTACTTC. The rearrangement uses TRBV6-6 and TRBJ2-7; 8 positions match TRBD2. Germline values: CDR1 MNHNY, CDR2 SVGAGI (reference sequence). The CDR3 length is 14 residues. The junction had 5 bases not matched to a gene; V was cut back by 6 bases and J by 1 base.

This clone showed up just once. The chain recombines TRBV5-1 with TRBJ1-4, with a possible D match to TRBD1 (6 bases). Germline loops: CDR1 SGHRS, CDR2 YFSETQ. The length of the CDR3 is 16 residues. V shed 7 bases and J shed 0 bases, with 16 bases lying between them. The CDR3 region is CASGPAGAPTNEKLFF. CDR3 nucleotides: TGCGCCAGCGGGCCGGCGGGGGCCCCAACTAATGAAAAACTGTTTTTT.

The J gene is TRBJ2-3, the V gene TRBV7-2; D possibly corresponds to TRBD1 (5 bases). This CDR3 spans 14 amino acids. Trimming removed 6 bases from V and 0 bases from J, with 10 bases in between. Germline lookup yields CDR1 SGHTA and CDR2 FQGNSA. CDR3 sequence reads: CASSPQGSTDTQYF. CDR3 DNA: TGTGCCAGCAGTCCGCAGGGAAGCACAGATACGCAGTATTTT.

This CDR3 is CASSLLARRGRTDTQYF. The DNA of the CDR3 is TGTGCCAGCAGTTTACTCGCCCGCAGGGGAAGGACAGATACGCAGTATTTT. This rearrangement joins TRBV27 to TRBJ2-3; D perhaps matches TRBD1 (6 bases). This CDR3 contains 17 residues. Germline CDR1 is MNHEY and CDR2 is SMNVEV (reference sequence). The V end lost 2 bases, the J end lost 3 bases, and 18 bases lay between the germline ends.

In DNA form, the CDR3 reads TGTGCCAGCAGTGACGTACTCACTAATTCACCCCTCCACTTT. It yields the protein CASSDVLTNSPLHF. This sequence joins TRBV6-4 and TRBJ1-6; no definite D call. The CDR3 runs 14 residues. V shed 2 bases and J shed 6 bases, with 8 bases lying between them. CDR1 is MRHNA and CDR2 is SNTAGT in the germline V gene.

The V and J genes are TRBV6-1 and TRBJ1-3; a possible D gene is TRBD1 (6 bases). This CDR3 region has 15 residues. The ends were cut back, 1 base at V and 4 bases at J, with 11 bases in the middle. Germline V lookup: CDR1 MNHNS, CDR2 SASEGT. CDR3 residues: CASSEGTAGGNTIYF. The CDR3 DNA reads TGTGCCAGCAGTGAAGGGACAGCGGGAGGAAACACCATATATTTT.

This clone was counted between two and nine times. The chain combines TRBV5-1 with TRBJ1-2; D ambiguous. There are 13 residues in the CDR3. V lost 0 bases and J lost 1, with 4 bases in between. CDR1 is SGHRS, CDR2 YFSETQ, per germline. The CDR3 nucleotides read TGCGCCAGCAGCTTGGACAGTAACTATGGCTACACCTTC. This sequence encodes CASSLDSNYGYTF.

J is TRBJ2-7 and V is TRBV5-1, with 7 bases aligning to TRBD1. CDR3 length equals 15 residues. Germline V gene data show CDR1 as SGHRS and CDR2 as YFSETQ. The V gene end was trimmed by 5 bases and the J gene end by 0 bases; junction bases not matched to a gene: 8. The DNA of the CDR3 is TGCGCCAGCAGTGACTCCCGGGACAGCTCCTACGAGCAGTACTTC. Its translation: CASSDSRDSSYEQYF.

This clone was picked up one time. This chain connects TRBV10-3 to TRBJ2-7, with 11 bases that match TRBD1. The germline CDR1 and CDR2 sequences are ENHRY and SYGVKD. CDR3 length equals 13 residues. After removal of 4 bases from V and 6 bases from J, the junction contained 2 bases not matched to a gene. CDR3: CAISGGQGGEQYF. The CDR3 nucleotides read TGTGCCATCAGTGGGGGACAGGGGGGCGAGCAGTACTTC.

Regarding this clone: One junction end disagrees with the germline gene, perhaps due to a read error. The chain has TRBV7-7 and TRBJ2-1; 12 bases line up with TRBD2. Germline loops: CDR1 SSHAT, CDR2 FNYEAQ (reference sequence). CDR3 length: 16 amino acids. This CDR3 reads CASSSSGTSGSNEQFF. The CDR3 coding sequence is TGTGCTAGCAGCTCATCCGGGACTAGCGGGTCCAATGAGCAGTTCTTC.

J is TRBJ2-7 and V is TRBV25-1; 7 bases line up with TRBD1. Germline assignment: CDR1 MGHDK and CDR2 SYGVNS. V lost 1 base and J lost 3; bases outside the gene matches: 3. This CDR3 comprises 14 residues. This CDR3 reads CASSELDRDYEQYF. The DNA of the CDR3 is TGTGCCAGCAGTGAATTAGACAGGGACTACGAGCAGTACTTC.

This chain connects TRBV6-5 to TRBJ1-1; a possible D gene is TRBD1 (6 bases). CDR3 length: 14 amino acids. V shed 4 bases and J shed 1 base, with 10 bases lying between them. The germline CDR1 and CDR2 sequences are MNHEY and SVGAGI. The DNA of the CDR3 is TGTGCCAGCAGTTCCCCGGACAGGAACACTGAAGCTTTCTTT. This codes for CASSSPDRNTEAFF.

The rearrangement joins TRBV7-9 to TRBJ2-7; 7 bases agree with TRBD1. CDR3 length: 14 residues. V dropped 5 bases and J dropped 3; count of bases not matched to a gene: 7. Germline-derived CDR1 and CDR2 are SEHNR and FQNEAQ (reference sequence). The CDR3 region has the DNA TGTGCCAGCAGCACTTTCCAGGGGGTCTACGAGCAGTACTTC. Translation: CASSTFQGVYEQYF.

The chain has TRBV6-1 and TRBJ2-7, with D possibly matching TRBD1 (5 bases). The CDR3 is 12 amino acids. From germline, CDR1 is MNHNS and CDR2 SASEGT. V dropped 7 bases and J dropped 4 bases, with 11 bases sitting between them. CDR3 protein: CASKSQAYEQYF. The CDR3 DNA follows: TGTGCCAGCAAATCACAGGCTTACGAGCAGTACTTC.

This chain joins TRBV4-1 and TRBJ2-1; TRBD2 matches at 9 bases. The CDR3 runs 17 residues. Unmatched junction bases numbered 3, after V lost 0 bases and J lost 0 bases. The germline CDR1 and CDR2 sequences are MGHRA and YSYEKL. CDR3 sequence: CASSQETSGLSYNEQFF. The CDR3 region has the DNA TGCGCCAGCAGCCAAGAAACTAGCGGGCTCTCCTACAATGAGCAGTTCTTC.

The V and J genes are TRBV7-3 and TRBJ2-2, with 7 positions matching TRBD1. With V trimmed by 5 bases and J by 3 bases, 6 bases remained unmatched. This CDR3 is built from 15 residues. Germline V lookup: CDR1 SGHTA, CDR2 FQGTGA. CDR3 residues: CASSTQQGDTGELFF. DNA of the CDR3: TGTGCCAGCAGCACCCAGCAGGGGGACACCGGGGAGCTGTTTTTT.

The chain has TRBV11-3 and TRBJ1-1; D possibly corresponds to TRBD1 (6 bases). Germline CDR1 SGHNT, CDR2 YENEEA. CDR3 length: 17 amino acids. V gave up 5 bases and J gave up 0 bases, with 19 bases separating them. The CDR3 reads CASSLGPGQFMNTEAFF. The CDR3, as DNA: TGTGCCAGCAGCCTGGGCCCCGGACAGTTCATGAACACTGAAGCTTTCTTT.

The gene calls are TRBV18 and TRBJ2-7; D gene uncertain. CDR1 KGHSH and CDR2 LQKENI come from the germline V gene. The CDR3 runs 13 residues. V dropped 2 bases and J dropped 0 bases, with 5 bases sitting between them. This CDR3 reads CASSPELSYEQYF. CDR3 sequence (DNA): TGTGCCAGCTCACCAGAGCTCTCCTACGAGCAGTACTTC.

The chain joins TRBV6-5 to TRBJ2-1; D is uncertain. This CDR3 region has 14 residues. V was clipped by 4 bases and J by 2 bases, with 9 bases between them. CDR1 and CDR2 (germline): MNHEY, SVGAGI. CDR3 nucleotides: TGTGCCAGCAGTTCCGGGTCTGCCTACAATGAGCAGTTCTTC. It specifies CASSSGSAYNEQFF.

The chain joins TRBV30 to TRBJ1-4, with 9 bases matching TRBD1. CDR1 is GTSNPN, CDR2 SVGIG, per germline (reference sequence). The CDR3 covers 14 residues. V lost 0 bases to trimming and J lost 7 bases; unmatched junction nucleotides: 3. The CDR3 protein is CAWSVGTGSEKLFF. The CDR3 DNA reads TGTGCCTGGAGTGTAGGGACAGGGAGTGAAAAACTGTTTTTT.

The genes are TRBV28 and TRBJ2-3; 8 bases map to TRBD1. After removal of 4 bases from V and 3 bases from J, the junction contained 9 bases not matched to a gene. The CDR3 has 16 amino acids. Germline V gene data show CDR1 as MDHEN and CDR2 as SYDVKM. The CDR3 sequence: CASSSPGGKGTDTQYF. The CDR3 nucleotides are TGTGCCAGCAGTTCTCCAGGGGGCAAGGGAACAGATACGCAGTATTTT.

The CDR3 region has the DNA TGTGCCAGCAGTTATGGACAGGGAGGCTACGAGCAGTACTTC. It is translated as CASSYGQGGYEQYF. The chain is built from TRBV6-6 and TRBJ2-7; 8 nucleotides line up with TRBD1. V shed 3 bases and J 3 bases; nucleotides not matched to a gene: 4. This CDR3 spans 14 amino acids. Germline V gene sequence: CDR1 MNHNY, CDR2 SVGAGI (reference sequence).

The chain joins TRBV5-4 to TRBJ2-7; 7 bases are shared with TRBD1. The trim removed 4 bases at V and 0 bases at J, leaving 4 bases unmatched. CDR1 is SGHNT, CDR2 YYREEE, per germline (reference sequence). The CDR3 is 14 residues long. The CDR3 region has the DNA TGTGCCAGCAGCGCCGGGACAGACTCCTACGAGCAGTACTTC. Encoded protein: CASSAGTDSYEQYF. Full variable domain (outside the CDR3, taken from reference TRBV5-4 and TRBJ2-7): ETGVTQSPTHLIKTRGQQVTLRCSSQSGHNTVSWYQQALGQGPQFIFQYYREEENGRGNFPPRFSGLQFPNYSSELNVNALELDDSALYLCASSAGTDSYEQYFGPGTRLTVT.

The count of this clone is one. The genes are TRBV7-6 and TRBJ2-7, with D perhaps TRBD2 (6 bases). Looked up from germline, CDR1 is SGHVS and CDR2 is FNYEAQ. Trimming pared 2 bases from V and 0 bases from J, leaving 11 bases between. This CDR3 spans 15 amino acids. The CDR3 loop reads CASSLLTGVSYEQYF. DNA of the CDR3: TGTGCCAGCAGCTTATTGACGGGGGTCTCCTACGAGCAGTACTTC.

The V and J genes are TRBV5-1 and TRBJ2-5; 8 bases are a match to TRBD2. The junction had 4 bases not matched to a gene; V was cut back by 5 bases and J by 1 base. This CDR3 is 14 amino acids long. CDR1 SGHRS and CDR2 YFSETQ come from the germline V gene. The CDR3 protein is CASSYSGTQETQYF. The CDR3 nucleotides are TGCGCCAGCAGTTATAGCGGGACCCAAGAGACCCAGTACTTC.

The chain has TRBV5-5 and TRBJ2-7; a weak D match, TRBD1 (6 bases). This CDR3 has 12 amino acids. Per germline, CDR1 SGHKS and CDR2 YYEKEE (reference sequence). V lost 0 bases and J lost 9, with 10 bases in between. The CDR3 region has the DNA TGTGCCAGCAGCTTGGTCCCACAGGGGCAGTACTTC. Residues: CASSLVPQGQYF.

This clone was counted a few times. V usage is TRBV4-1 and J usage is TRBJ1-5; D remains ambiguous. Germline V lookup: CDR1 MGHRA, CDR2 YSYEKL. The CDR3 contains 13 residues. V was shortened by 4 bases and J by 4 bases, with 8 bases between the two germline ends. CDR3 sequence reads: CASSLTENQPQHF. The DNA of the CDR3 is TGCGCCAGCAGCCTCACAGAGAATCAGCCCCAGCATTTT.

The genes are TRBV7-2 and TRBJ2-2; tentatively, D is TRBD2 (6 bases). This CDR3 has 14 amino acids. From germline, CDR1 is SGHTA and CDR2 FQGNSA. V gave up 3 bases and J gave up 7 bases, with 12 bases separating them. In DNA, the CDR3 is TGTGCCAGCAGCTTGACGTCTAGCGACGGGGAGCTGTTTTTT. This encodes CASSLTSSDGELFF. Based on the CDR3 plus reference TRBV7-2 and TRBJ2-2, the full variable domain is GAGVSQSPSNKVTEKGKDVELRCDPISGHTALYWYRQSLGQGLEFLIYFQGNSAPDKSGLPSDRFSAERTGGSVSTLTIQRTQQEDSAVYLCASSLTSSDGELFFGEGSRLTVL.